A single T cell receptor beta chain is shown here with its context. Its matching antigen is unknown. Only in-frame clones appear in the TCRdb table, and some are missing; sequencing was by immunoSEQ multiplex PCR. The sample holds fewer than 1.4 million clones, around three quarters seen once. The data are from a study of shared clonotypes between healthy human individuals. Study findings and constraints: The sharing of 4.5% to 6.5% of naive CD4 clonotypes was seen across a handful of donors.

CDR1 SEHNR and CDR2 FQNEAQ come from the germline V gene (reference sequence). CDR3 length: 15 amino acids. Unmatched junction bases numbered 7, after V lost 0 bases and J lost 6 bases. The split of CD4+ cells yielded CD45RA+ naive and CD45RA-negative memory subsets. The sequenced sample was memory CD4+ T cells from PBMCs. Subset denoted: CD45RA-negative fraction. The receptor was isolated from a young man in good health. Some clones in this sample may be carry-over from other donors' samples. The rearrangement uses TRBV7-9 and TRBJ1-2; 7 nucleotides align to TRBD1. The CDR3 DNA is TGTGCCAGCAGCTTAGCCGGACAGGACGGAAATGGCTACACCTTC. Protein sequence: CASSLAGQDGNGYTF.